Presented here are 20 T cell receptor beta chains from one specimen sequenced in a study of control samples from healthy donors and cancer patients. This table comes from immunoSEQ multiplex PCR, and its TCRdb copy is limited to in-frame clones, with some not included. The data show 150,000 to 200,000 clones, approximately 92% seen once. The source material was blood. The receptor source for this set is a young man in good health.

The chain joins TRBV7-3 to TRBJ2-7; no clear D. The V gene's germline CDR1 is SGHTA and CDR2 FQGTGA. This CDR3 region has 13 residues. Trimming stripped 4 bases from V and 2 bases from J, with 9 bases between. In DNA form, the CDR3 reads TGTGCCAGCAGCTACGGACCTACCTACGAGCAGTACTTC. This translates into CASSYGPTYEQYF.

This clone was seen a handful of times. The genes are TRBV4-1 and TRBJ1-5; tentatively, D is TRBD1 (6 bases). The CDR3 covers 15 residues. Trimming cost V 2 bases and J 3 bases, with 11 bases left between them. Germline V CDR1 and CDR2: MGHRA, YSYEKL. The CDR3 loop is CASSQSQGNNQPQHF. The DNA for the CDR3 is TGCGCCAGCAGCCAATCGCAGGGGAACAATCAGCCCCAGCATTTT.

The gene calls are TRBV5-4 and TRBJ2-7; D possibly matches TRBD1 or TRBD2 (5 bases each). Trimming removed 7 bases from V and 4 bases from J, with 24 bases in between. Germline V CDR1 and CDR2: SGHNT, YYREEE (reference sequence). There are 16 residues in the CDR3. The CDR3: CASARIQGTGIYEQYF. As DNA, the CDR3 is TGTGCCAGCGCAAGGATTCAGGGAACGGGGATTTACGAGCAGTACTTC.

The rearrangement links TRBV23-1 to TRBJ1-1; tentative D call: TRBD1 (5 bases). Being an ORF, TRBV23-1 has a function that is uncertain. The V end was cut by 6 bases, the J end by 0 bases, with 11 bases between. This CDR3 has 14 amino acids. The chain's CDR3 is CASRQRGVNTEAFF. The CDR3 coding sequence is TGCGCCAGCAGGCAAAGGGGCGTGAACACTGAAGCTTTCTTT.

V usage is TRBV7-2 and J usage is TRBJ2-5, with 7 nucleotides matching TRBD1. The CDR3 has 15 residues. Unmatched junction bases numbered 7, after V lost 5 bases and J lost 1 base. Germline V CDR1 and CDR2: SGHTA, FQGNSA. The DNA of the CDR3 is TGTGCCAGCAGCCCAGGGGGTTCCCCCCAAGAGACCCAGTACTTC. Its translation: CASSPGGSPQETQYF.

The V call is TRBV30, the J call TRBJ1-1; tentatively, D is TRBD1 (5 bases). The CDR3 runs to 14 residues. V was shortened by 0 bases and J by 0 bases, with 8 bases between the two germline ends. The germline CDR1 and CDR2 sequences are GTSNPN and SVGIG (reference sequence). The CDR3 DNA follows: TGTGCCTGGAGTGTCGGGGGATTGAACACTGAAGCTTTCTTT. Translation gives CAWSVGGLNTEAFF.

The rearrangement uses TRBV6-5 and TRBJ1-5; no firm D call. CDR1 and CDR2 (germline): MNHEY, SVGAGI. The CDR3 runs to 11 residues. Trimming stripped 5 bases from V and 9 bases from J, with 8 bases between. The DNA for the CDR3 is TGTGCCAGCAGTAAGGAGCCGCCCCAGCATTTT. Its protein is CASSKEPPQHF.

V and J are TRBV6-5 and TRBJ1-1; tentatively, D is TRBD1 (5 bases). V was trimmed by 6 bases and J by 5 bases, leaving 13 bases between them. Germline V gene data show CDR1 as MNHEY and CDR2 as SVGAGI. This CDR3 is 13 amino acids long. The CDR3 reads CASRGGGRTEAFF. The DNA for the CDR3 is TGTGCCAGCAGGGGCGGGGGGAGGACTGAAGCTTTCTTT.

The V and J genes are TRBV6-5 and TRBJ1-2; tentatively, D is TRBD1 (6 bases). V lost 6 bases, J lost 4 bases, and 15 bases lay in between. This CDR3 region has 14 residues. The germline V gene encodes CDR1 MNHEY and CDR2 SVGAGI. CDR3 nucleotide sequence: TGTGCCAGCAGACCCCACACAGGGACCTATGGCTACACCTTC. Protein: CASRPHTGTYGYTF.

The rearrangement uses TRBV7-2 and TRBJ2-7, with TRBD1 as a possible D gene (6 bases). The germline V gene has CDR1 SGHTA and CDR2 FQGNSA. V was trimmed by 5 bases and J by 2 bases, leaving 16 bases between them. This CDR3 is built from 15 residues. CDR3 nucleotides: TGTGCCAGCAGCACCCGACAGGCAACCACCTACGAGCAGTACTTC. This codes for CASSTRQATTYEQYF. Variable domain in full (rest from reference TRBV7-2 and TRBJ2-7): GAGVSQSPSNKVTEKGKDVELRCDPISGHTALYWYRQSLGQGLEFLIYFQGNSAPDKSGLPSDRFSAERTGGSVSTLTIQRTQQEDSAVYLCASSTRQATTYEQYFGPGTRLTVT.

The chain carries TRBV19 and TRBJ1-2, with D hard to call. The V end lost 6 bases, the J end lost 4 bases, and 15 bases lay between the germline ends. The CDR3 covers 14 residues. Germline CDR1 and CDR2: LNHDA and SQIVND (reference sequence). The CDR3 sequence is CASRPGGGFYGYTF. The CDR3 bases are TGTGCCAGTAGACCCGGCGGCGGGTTCTATGGCTACACCTTC.

The chain is built from TRBV9 and TRBJ2-2; possibly TRBD1 for D (5 bases). Germline assignment: CDR1 SGDLS and CDR2 YYNGEE. V lost 4 bases to trimming and J lost 5 bases, with 9 bases between them. This CDR3 region has 13 residues. The CDR3 sequence is CASSSRATGELFF. The CDR3 nucleotides read TGTGCCAGCAGCAGCAGGGCTACCGGGGAGCTGTTTTTT. Using reference TRBV9 and TRBJ2-2 for the parts outside the CDR3, the full variable domain is DSGVTQTPKHLITATGQRVTLRCSPRSGDLSVYWYQQSLDQGLQFLIQYYNGEERAKGNILERFSAQQFPDLHSELNLSSLELGDSALYFCASSSRATGELFFGEGSRLTVL.

The rearrangement links TRBV12-3 or TRBV12-4 to TRBJ1-2; D is perhaps TRBD1 (5 bases). The CDR3 spans 12 residues. V shed 6 bases and J shed 8 bases, with 13 bases lying between them. CDR3 sequence (DNA): TGTGCCAGCAGCTATCAGGGCCCCGGCTACACCTTC. It specifies CASSYQGPGYTF.

For this clone: Compared with germline, one end of the junction differs, possibly owing to a read error. The rearrangement uses TRBV5-7 and TRBJ1-1, with D uncertain. TRBV5-7 is known as an ORF, though its function is uncertain. The CDR3 length is 12 residues. The CDR3 region has the DNA TGTGCCAGCAGCTTGTCGGGCAGCTCATCTGTTTGG. Protein sequence: CASSLSGSSSVW.

This clone was observed a few times. The CDR3 loop is CASSLSGQGAGNTIYF. The CDR3 nucleotides read TGTGCCAGCAGCTTATCCGGGCAGGGGGCTGGAAACACCATATATTTT. The chain joins TRBV7-9 to TRBJ1-3; the match to TRBD1 covers 7 bases. CDR1 and CDR2 (germline): SEHNR, FQNEAQ (reference sequence). This CDR3 is built from 16 residues. J lost 2 bases, V lost 2 bases, and 6 bases had no gene match.

The genes are TRBV5-4 and TRBJ2-5; tentatively, D is TRBD1 or TRBD2 (5 bases each). From germline, CDR1 is SGHNT and CDR2 YYREEE (reference sequence). This CDR3 has 13 amino acids. Deletions cut 3 bases from V and 5 bases from J, with 11 bases between. DNA for the CDR3: TGTGCCAGCAGCTCGGGGCTGGGGGAGACCCAGTACTTC. Its protein product is CASSSGLGETQYF.

The chain has TRBV27 and TRBJ2-1; a weak D match, TRBD1 (7 bases). The CDR3 extends over 15 amino acids. Per germline, CDR1 MNHEY and CDR2 SMNVEV (reference sequence). Deletions cut 4 bases from V and 3 bases from J, with 13 bases between. The CDR3 spells CASSSGGSGYNEQFF. CDR3 DNA sequence: TGTGCCAGCAGTTCAGGGGGGAGTGGCTACAATGAGCAGTTCTTC.

The chain carries TRBV24-1 and TRBJ2-1; no firm D call. Germline CDR1 and CDR2: KGHDR and SFDVKD. V gave up 4 bases and J gave up 4 bases, with 13 bases separating them. The CDR3 contains 15 residues. This CDR3 is CATSDPGRLYNEQFF. CDR3 DNA sequence: TGTGCCACCAGTGACCCCGGGCGCCTGTACAATGAGCAGTTCTTC.

This chain uses TRBV5-1 with TRBJ2-7; D is undetermined. Germline CDR1 is SGHRS and CDR2 is YFSETQ. The CDR3 totals 15 residues. The V gene lost 4 bases and the J gene lost 2 bases, with 16 bases spanning the gap. The DNA for the CDR3 is TGCGCCAGCAGCCCGACGGGCAGTGAAACCTACGAGCAGTACTTC. Encoded protein: CASSPTGSETYEQYF. Full variable domain (rest looked up from reference TRBV5-1 and TRBJ2-7): KAGVTQTPRYLIKTRGQQVTLSCSPISGHRSVSWYQQTPGQGLQFLFEYFSETQRNKGNFPGRFSGRQFSNSRSEMNVSTLELGDSALYLCASSPTGSETYEQYFGPGTRLTVT.

The rearrangement uses TRBV21-1 and TRBJ2-1; TRBD2, the table's D call, lacks a check against the DNA. TRBV21-1 is a listed pseudogene. This CDR3 region has 16 residues. The CDR3, as DNA: TGTGCCAGCAGCAATAAGCGGGGTAGCTCCTACAATGAGCAGTTCTTC. This encodes CASSNKRGSSYNEQFF.